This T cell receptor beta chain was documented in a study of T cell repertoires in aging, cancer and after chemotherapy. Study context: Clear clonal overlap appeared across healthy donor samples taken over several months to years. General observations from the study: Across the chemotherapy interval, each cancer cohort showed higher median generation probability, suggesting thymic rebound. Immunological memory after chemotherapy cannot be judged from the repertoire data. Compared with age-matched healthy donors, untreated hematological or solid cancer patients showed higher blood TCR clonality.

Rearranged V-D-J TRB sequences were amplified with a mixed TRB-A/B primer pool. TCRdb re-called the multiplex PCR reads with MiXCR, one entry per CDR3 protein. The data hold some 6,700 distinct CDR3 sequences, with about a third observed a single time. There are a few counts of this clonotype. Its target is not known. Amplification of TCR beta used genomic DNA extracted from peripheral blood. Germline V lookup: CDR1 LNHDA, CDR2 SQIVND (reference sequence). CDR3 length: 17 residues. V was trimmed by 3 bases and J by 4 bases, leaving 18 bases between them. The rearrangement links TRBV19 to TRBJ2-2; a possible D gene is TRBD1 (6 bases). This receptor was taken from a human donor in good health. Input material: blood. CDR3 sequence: CASSISGHRVITGELFF. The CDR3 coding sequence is TGTGCCAGTAGTATCTCAGGCCACAGGGTAATCACCGGGGAGCTGTTTTTT.